This passage covers 25 T cell receptor beta chains from one sample sequenced in a study of radiation and T cells in renal cell carcinoma. TCRdb's copy holds only in-frame clones and misses some; the assay was immunoSEQ multiplex PCR. The sample holds tens of thousands of clones, roughly 87% seen once. Specified time point: blood 4 weeks post-SBRT, at nephrectomy. Treatment in this sample: 15 Gy SBRT to primary tumor, nephrectomy 4 weeks later. Sequences were derived from blood, sampled from a patient whose treatment included radiotherapy and nephrectomy. The receptors stem from a woman in her 70s with renal cell carcinoma.

V and J are TRBV6-5 and TRBJ1-2; D is perhaps TRBD1 (6 bases). This CDR3 comprises 14 residues. With 6 bases removed from V and 7 bases from J, the gap between germline ends came to 18 bases. Germline-derived CDR1 and CDR2 are MNHEY and SVGAGI. The CDR3 loop reads CASREGLQGVGYTF. In DNA form, the CDR3 reads TGTGCCAGCAGGGAGGGGTTACAGGGAGTTGGCTACACCTTC.

The chain uses TRBV5-1 and TRBJ2-5; 8 bases are a match to TRBD1. From germline, CDR1 is SGHRS and CDR2 YFSETQ. The CDR3 consists of 14 residues. Trimming removed 3 bases from V and 2 bases from J; junction bases left unmatched: 3. This chain's CDR3 is CASSSGQGQETQYF. The CDR3, as DNA: TGCGCCAGCAGCTCCGGACAGGGACAAGAGACCCAGTACTTC. The full variable domain, with the rest looked up from reference TRBV5-1 and TRBJ2-5, is KAGVTQTPRYLIKTRGQQVTLSCSPISGHRSVSWYQQTPGQGLQFLFEYFSETQRNKGNFPGRFSGRQFSNSRSEMNVSTLELGDSALYLCASSSGQGQETQYFGPGTRLLVL.

This chain connects TRBV30 to TRBJ2-4, with 12 bases fitting TRBD2. Germline values: CDR1 GTSNPN, CDR2 SVGIG (reference sequence). The J segment lost 7 bases and the V segment lost 4 bases, leaving 5 bases of the junction unmatched. The CDR3 loop spans 14 amino acids. CDR3 nucleotides: TGTGCCTGGACTAGCGGGGGGGCTCGGAACATTCAGTACTTC. It yields the protein CAWTSGGARNIQYF.

The genes are TRBV5-4 and TRBJ1-2; 9 bases are shared with TRBD1. Per germline, CDR1 SGHNT and CDR2 YYREEE (reference sequence). The CDR3 extends over 16 amino acids. With V trimmed by 4 bases and J by 8 bases, 15 bases remained unmatched. This CDR3 reads CASSVTGTGYSFGYTF. The CDR3 DNA is TGTGCCAGCAGCGTGACCGGGACAGGGTATTCTTTCGGCTACACCTTC. Combining the CDR3 with reference TRBV5-4 and TRBJ1-2 gives the whole variable domain ETGVTQSPTHLIKTRGQQVTLRCSSQSGHNTVSWYQQALGQGPQFIFQYYREEENGRGNFPPRFSGLQFPNYSSELNVNALELDDSALYLCASSVTGTGYSFGYTFGSGTRLTVV.

The rearrangement joins TRBV5-1 to TRBJ2-3, with TRBD1 matching 8 bases. The CDR3 loop spans 15 amino acids. Trimming at V came to 0 bases and at J to 4 bases, leaving 4 bases not matched to a gene. Germline V gene lookup returns CDR1 SGHRS and CDR2 YFSETQ. CDR3 nucleotide sequence: TGCGCCAGCAGCTTGGAGGGCAGGGGGCCAGATACGCAGTATTTT. Amino acids: CASSLEGRGPDTQYF.

The chain combines TRBV5-1 with TRBJ1-1; 9 nucleotides align to TRBD1. The CDR3 is made up of 13 amino acids. Germline CDR1 reads SGHRS; CDR2 reads YFSETQ. V was pared by 3 bases and J by 7 bases, with 4 bases of the junction left unmatched. The CDR3 loop reads CASSSHRGHEAFF. As DNA, the CDR3 is TGCGCCAGCAGCTCACACAGGGGGCATGAAGCTTTCTTT.

CDR3 amino acids: CASRRRTSGGANQQFF. CDR3 sequence (DNA): TGTGCCAGCAGACGCCGGACTAGCGGGGGGGCGAATCAGCAGTTCTTC. The chain couples TRBV6-6 to TRBJ2-1; 15 nucleotides match TRBD2. Germline V gene data show CDR1 as MNHNY and CDR2 as SVGAGI (reference sequence). V dropped 6 bases and J dropped 11; count of bases not matched to a gene: 11. The CDR3 sequence is 16 residues long.

This clone has only a few counts. The chain is built from TRBV7-2 and TRBJ2-7, with D perhaps TRBD1 (6 bases). Germline V CDR1 and CDR2: SGHTA, FQGNSA. The ends were cut back, 0 bases at V and 3 bases at J, with 12 bases in the middle. The CDR3 length is 15 residues. CDR3 region: CASSLAPRGNYEQYF. The CDR3 bases are TGTGCCAGCAGCTTAGCCCCCAGGGGAAACTACGAGCAGTACTTC.

This clone appeared a single time. V gene TRBV7-2 combines with J gene TRBJ2-4; D call uncertain. The germline CDR1 and CDR2 sequences are SGHTA and FQGNSA. The CDR3 spans 14 residues. The V end was cut by 2 bases, the J end by 2 bases, with 7 bases between. CDR3 in DNA: TGTGCCAGCAGCTTATATCACACCAAAAACATTCAGTACTTC. Encoded protein: CASSLYHTKNIQYF.

The chain carries TRBV2 and TRBJ1-3; D uncertain. The length of the CDR3 is 14 residues. Deletions cut 3 bases from V and 4 bases from J, with 10 bases between. CDR1 SNHLY and CDR2 FYNNEI come from the germline V gene. Written as DNA, the CDR3 is TGTGCCAGCAGTGAGGGTTTCCCCGGAAACACCATATATTTT. Its protein is CASSEGFPGNTIYF.

V is TRBV19 and J is TRBJ1-1; D may be TRBD1 (5 bases). From germline, CDR1 is LNHDA and CDR2 SQIVND (reference sequence). The V and J ends lost 7 bases and 1 base respectively, with 10 bases between them. The CDR3 has 13 amino acids. The CDR3: CASTDSPNTEAFF. The CDR3 region has the DNA TGTGCCAGTACTGACAGTCCGAACACTGAAGCTTTCTTT. The entire variable domain, with the rest obtained from reference TRBV19 and TRBJ1-1, is as follows: DGGITQSPKYLFRKEGQNVTLSCEQNLNHDAMYWYRQDPGQGLRLIYYSQIVNDFQKGDIAEGYSVSREKKESFPLTVTSAQKNPTAFYLCASTDSPNTEAFFGQGTRLTVV.

The J gene is TRBJ2-3, the V gene TRBV7-2; D is unresolved. Germline CDR1 SGHTA, CDR2 FQGNSA. The CDR3 runs to 14 residues. V was clipped by 0 bases and J by 2 bases, with 6 bases between them. CDR3 coding DNA: TGTGCCAGCAGCTTAGCCTGGACCACAGATACGCAGTATTTT. Its translation: CASSLAWTTDTQYF.

V gene TRBV19 combines with J gene TRBJ2-1; maybe TRBD1 (6 bases). This CDR3 has 12 residues. The germline CDR1 and CDR2 sequences are LNHDA and SQIVND (reference sequence). Trimming removed 5 bases from V and 7 bases from J, with 9 bases in between. For the CDR3, the DNA is TGTGCCAGTAGTCTGAGGGGGAATGAGCAGTTCTTC. As protein: CASSLRGNEQFF.

The CDR3 DNA is TGCGCCAGCAGCTTGGATGGGGCCGGGGAGCTGTTTTTT. Translation gives CASSLDGAGELFF. The chain uses TRBV5-1 and TRBJ2-2; no clear D gene. CDR3 length: 13 residues. The V gene lost 0 bases and the J gene lost 6 bases, with 6 bases spanning the gap. Germline-derived CDR1 and CDR2 are SGHRS and YFSETQ.

V gene TRBV6-1 combines with J gene TRBJ1-1, with 12 bases aligning to TRBD1. The CDR3 runs 15 residues. With V trimmed by 2 bases and J by 7 bases, 5 bases remained unmatched. Germline V gene lookup returns CDR1 MNHNS and CDR2 SASEGT. In DNA form, the CDR3 reads TGTGCCAGCAGTGAATGGGGGACAGGGGGCCTTGAAGCTTTCTTT. Encoded protein: CASSEWGTGGLEAFF.

This chain joins TRBV21-1 and TRBJ1-2. TRBV21-1 is reported as a pseudogene. This CDR3 contains 12 residues. The CDR3 DNA is TGTGCCAGCAGCAAAAGGGGCCGGGGGACAACCTTC. Protein: CASSKRGRGTTF.

There are a few counts of this clone. The genes are TRBV25-1 and TRBJ1-2; D is uncertain. CDR1 and CDR2 from the germline V gene are MGHDK and SYGVNS. The V gene lost 8 bases and the J gene lost 3 bases, with 7 bases spanning the gap. This CDR3 contains 11 residues. DNA for the CDR3: TGTGCCAGCGGACGGGACTATGGCTACACCTTC. Protein product: CASGRDYGYTF.

The chain joins TRBV6-5 to TRBJ1-2, with D possibly being TRBD1 (6 bases). Trimming pared 0 bases from V and 0 bases from J, leaving 8 bases between. Germline assignment: CDR1 MNHEY and CDR2 SVGAGI. The CDR3 is 15 residues long. The CDR3 nucleotides read TGTGCCAGCAGTTACTCCGGGGGCACTAACTATGGCTACACCTTC. Protein: CASSYSGGTNYGYTF.

The rearrangement joins TRBV29-1 to TRBJ1-1; unclear D gene. Per the germline V gene, CDR1 is SQVTM and CDR2 is ANQGSEA. The CDR3 consists of 13 residues. Trimming removed 7 bases from V and 2 bases from J, with 14 bases in between. The DNA of the CDR3 is TGCAGCGGGGCCCCCCCGTCCAACACTGAAGCTTTCTTT. Protein product: CSGAPPSNTEAFF.

The chain employs TRBV5-6 and TRBJ2-5; 8 bases match TRBD2. J gave up 3 bases and V 1 base, and 2 bases lay outside the gene matches. CDR1 and CDR2 from the germline V gene are SGHDT and YYEEEE. The CDR3 spans 14 residues. Here the CDR3 DNA reads TGTGCCAGCAGCTTGAACGGGGGGGAAGAGACCCAGTACTTC. Translating gives CASSLNGGEETQYF.

V gene TRBV6-6 combines with J gene TRBJ2-6, with D perhaps TRBD1 (6 bases). Germline CDR1 MNHNY, CDR2 SVGAGI (reference sequence). The CDR3 loop spans 14 amino acids. V was clipped by 6 bases and J by 4 bases, with 10 bases between them. The CDR3 DNA follows: TGTGCCAGCAGCACAGGGACCGGGGCCAACGTCCTGACTTTC. Amino acid sequence: CASSTGTGANVLTF.

The chain couples TRBV28 to TRBJ1-5, with D possibly being TRBD1 (5 bases). The CDR3 contains 12 residues. V was pared by 6 bases and J by 9 bases, with 12 bases between. CDR1 and CDR2 from the germline V gene are MDHEN and SYDVKM. CDR3 sequence (DNA): TGTGCCAGCAGCCCTGACAGTCGGCCCCAGCATTTT. It translates to CASSPDSRPQHF.

The V and J genes are TRBV25-1 and TRBJ2-3; 8 nucleotides agree with TRBD2. Germline lookup yields CDR1 MGHDK and CDR2 SYGVNS. Trimming at V came to 8 bases and at J to 3 bases, leaving 4 bases not matched to a gene. This CDR3 contains 13 residues. CDR3 protein: CASSRGGTDTQYF. Written as DNA, the CDR3 is TGTGCCAGCTCCCGGGGGGGAACAGATACGCAGTATTTT. Variable domain in full (rest from reference TRBV25-1 and TRBJ2-3): EADIYQTPRYLVIGTGKKITLECSQTMGHDKMYWYQQDPGMELHLIHYSYGVNSTEKGDLSSESTVSRIRTEHFPLTLESARPSHTSQYLCASSRGGTDTQYFGPGTRLTVL.

The chain is built from TRBV6-6 and TRBJ1-5; D not resolved. Germline-derived CDR1 and CDR2 are MNHNY and SVGAGI (reference sequence). V gave up 2 bases and J gave up 0 bases, with 8 bases separating them. The length of the CDR3 is 15 residues. Here the CDR3 DNA reads TGTGCCAGCAGTTACAAGGACGGTAGCAATCAGCCCCAGCATTTT. Translation gives CASSYKDGSNQPQHF.

CDR3 DNA sequence: TGTGCCAGCAGCCCCGGACAGGGAATTAATGAAAAACTGTTTTTT. Protein: CASSPGQGINEKLFF. V and J are TRBV5-6 and TRBJ1-4; 8 bases map to TRBD1. The CDR3 consists of 15 residues. After removal of 4 bases from V and 4 bases from J, the junction contained 6 bases not matched to a gene. CDR1 is SGHDT and CDR2 is YYEEEE in the germline V gene.